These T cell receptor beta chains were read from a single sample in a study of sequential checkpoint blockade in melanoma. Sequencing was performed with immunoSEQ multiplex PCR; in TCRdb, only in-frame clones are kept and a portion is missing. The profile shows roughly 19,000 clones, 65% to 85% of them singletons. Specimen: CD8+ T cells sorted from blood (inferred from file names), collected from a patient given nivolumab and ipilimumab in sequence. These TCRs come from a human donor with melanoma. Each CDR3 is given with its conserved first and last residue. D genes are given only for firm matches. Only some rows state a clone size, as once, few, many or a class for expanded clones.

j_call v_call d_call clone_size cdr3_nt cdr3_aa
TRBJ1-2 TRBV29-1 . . TGCAGCGTTGTAGGGGAAGGGTTCTATGGCTACACCTTC CSVVGEGFYGYTF
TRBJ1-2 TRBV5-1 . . TGCGCCAGCAGCTTGGCTCGGATCCCTGCGGATGGCTACACCTTC CASSLARIPADGYTF
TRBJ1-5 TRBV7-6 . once TGTGCCAGCAGCTTAGGGCCCCGCAGGGAGGGTCAGCCCCAGCATTTT CASSLGPRREGQPQHF
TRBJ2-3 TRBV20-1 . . TGCAGTGCACGTTTTCGAGGTACGCAGTATTTT CSARFRGTQYF
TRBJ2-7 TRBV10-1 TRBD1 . TGCGCCAGCAGTCATTTTCGGGACAGGGACGGAAACGAGCAGTACTTC CASSHFRDRDGNEQYF
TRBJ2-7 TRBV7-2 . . TGTGCCAGCAGCTTAGCCCTTGCGCATAAGCGGATATACTCCTACGAGCAGTACTTC CASSLALAHKRIYSYEQYF
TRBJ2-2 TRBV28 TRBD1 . TGTGCCAGCAGTGGGTGGGACAGGGAAATCACCGGGGAGCTGTTTTTT CASSGWDREITGELFF
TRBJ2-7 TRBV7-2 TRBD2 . TGTGCCAGCAGCCCGACTAGCGGGAGGGTCATCGAGCAGTACTTC CASSPTSGRVIEQYF
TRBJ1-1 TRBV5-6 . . TGTGCCAGCAGCTTCGGGGAAACTGAAGCTTTCTTT CASSFGETEAFF
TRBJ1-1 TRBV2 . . TGTGCCAGCAGTGAGTATGGTGCCGAGCTGAACACTGAAGCTTTCTTT CASSEYGAELNTEAFF
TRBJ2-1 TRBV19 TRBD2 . TGTGCCAGTAGCATTAGCGGGAACTCCTACAATGAGCAGTTCTTC CASSISGNSYNEQFF
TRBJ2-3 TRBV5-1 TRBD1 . TGCGCCAGCAGCTCCCCGGGACAGGGGCAGTATTTT CASSSPGQGQYF
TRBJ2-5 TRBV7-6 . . TGTGCCAGCAGCATCCGGGACTTCCAAGAGACCCAGTACTTC CASSIRDFQETQYF
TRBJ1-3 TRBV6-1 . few TGTGCCAGTAGCGGGGGGCTAGGAAACACCATATATTTT CASSGGLGNTIYF
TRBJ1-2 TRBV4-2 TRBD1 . TGTGCCAGCAGCCAAGATCAGACAGGGAGTATGAATGGCTACACCTTC CASSQDQTGSMNGYTF
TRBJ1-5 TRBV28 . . TGTGCCAGCAGTTTCGGCCCACAGGGTAGCAATCAGCCCCAGCATTTT CASSFGPQGSNQPQHF
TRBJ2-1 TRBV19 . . TGTGCCAGTAGTCCAAAACGTTTAGCGGACTCCTACAATGAGCAGTTCTTC CASSPKRLADSYNEQFF
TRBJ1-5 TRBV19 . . TGTGCCAGTAGTATTACAGAGTATTATAGCAATCAGCCCCAGCATTTT CASSITEYYSNQPQHF
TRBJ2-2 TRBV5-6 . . TGTGCCAGCAGCCCTGGACAGCTGCTGGGAAGGACCGGGGAGCTGTTTTTT CASSPGQLLGRTGELFF
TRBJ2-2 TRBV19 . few TGTGCCAGTAGTTTCGGGGTAGGCACCGGGGAGCTGTTTTTT CASSFGVGTGELFF
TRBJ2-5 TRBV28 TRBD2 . TGTGCCAGCAGTTCAATCTCTAGCGGGGGCCCGCAAGAGACCCAGTACTTC CASSSISSGGPQETQYF
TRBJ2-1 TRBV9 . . TGTGCCAGCAGCATCGGGAACCCCAATGAGCAGTTCTTC CASSIGNPNEQFF
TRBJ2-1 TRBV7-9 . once TGTGCCAGCAGCTCTCCTCTGGCGGTCTCCTACAATGAGCAGTTCTTC CASSSPLAVSYNEQFF